The entry below describes one T cell receptor beta chain. These data originate in a study of shared T cell receptors in the human thymus. This CDR3 has 16 amino acids. Germline values: CDR1 SGHVT, CDR2 SQSDAQ. V lost 4 bases, J lost 3 bases, and 8 bases stayed unmatched. Assay used: immunoSEQ multiplex PCR; TCRdb lists only in-frame clones, some missing. The sample has hundreds of thousands of clones; over 75% are singletons. The data also belong to a second study, concerning human thymus T cells. From that report: The donors were infants in Finland with congenital heart defects, otherwise immunologically healthy. Thymic and blood repertoires seemed to show skewed V and J gene use.

Specimen: thymocytes. This chain connects TRBV7-4 to TRBJ2-1, with 8 bases aligning to TRBD2. The TCR was taken from a girl less than two years old with a congenital heart defect. Written as DNA, the CDR3 is TGTGCCAGCAGCTCCTACGCCGGGACTAGCTACAATGAGCAGTTCTTC. This sequence encodes CASSSYAGTSYNEQFF.